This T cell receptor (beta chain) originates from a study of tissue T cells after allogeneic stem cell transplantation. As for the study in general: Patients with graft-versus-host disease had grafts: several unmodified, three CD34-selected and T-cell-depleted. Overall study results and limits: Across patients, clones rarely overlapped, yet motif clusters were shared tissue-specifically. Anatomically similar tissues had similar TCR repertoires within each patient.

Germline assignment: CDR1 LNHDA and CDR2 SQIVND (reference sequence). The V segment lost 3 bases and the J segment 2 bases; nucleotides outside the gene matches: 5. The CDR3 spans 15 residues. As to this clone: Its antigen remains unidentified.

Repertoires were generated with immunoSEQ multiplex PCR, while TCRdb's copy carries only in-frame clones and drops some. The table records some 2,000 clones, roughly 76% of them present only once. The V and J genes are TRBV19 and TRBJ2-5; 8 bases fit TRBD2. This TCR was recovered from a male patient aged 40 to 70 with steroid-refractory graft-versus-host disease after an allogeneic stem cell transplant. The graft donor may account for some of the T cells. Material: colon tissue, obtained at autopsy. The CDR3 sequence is CASSIAGGVQETQYF. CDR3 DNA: TGTGCCAGTAGTATCGCCGGGGGGGTACAAGAGACCCAGTACTTC.